This T cell receptor beta chain came from a study of T cell repertoires in cytomegalovirus infection. Study-wide results and limits: Totalled public TCR beta family frequency picked out people who carried CMV plus the relevant HLA. CMV-specific TCR beta clonotypes restricted by HLA-C were the ones dominating the ex vivo response.

There are many counts of this clonotype. Its specificity is not known. TCRdb fed the reads into MiXCR, producing one record per CDR3 protein. This table holds 170,000 or so distinct CDR3 sequences, approximately 14% found once. The CDR3 loop spans 15 amino acids. The germline V and J ends were trimmed by 6 bases and 10 bases, with 21 bases remaining between them. CDR1 and CDR2 from the germline V gene are SNHLY and FYNNEI. The receptor was isolated from a human donor in good health (CMV status not recorded). Some clones in this sample may be carry-over from other donors' samples. The V gene is TRBV2, the J gene TRBJ1-4; D is perhaps TRBD1 (6 bases). The sample taken for sequencing was PBMCs. In nucleotides, the CDR3 is TGTGCCAGCAGGGATACAGGGACTTCGGTTAGAAAACTGTTTTTT. This sequence encodes CASRDTGTSVRKLFF.